The clone carrying this T cell receptor beta chain was observed many times. What it binds is unknown. The data were taken from a study of T cells in Graves' hyperthyroidism and ophthalmopathy. Study-wide results and limits: The model identified upcoming ophthalmopathy a median approximately seven months ahead of onset.

The CDR3 is 16 residues long. V dropped 4 bases and J dropped 1 base, with 17 bases sitting between them. Per germline, CDR1 SGHRS and CDR2 YFSETQ. TCR beta CDR3 regions were amplified from RNA transcripts. HTBI primers were used for first-round RT-PCR of the TCR CDR3. MiXCR, applied by TCRdb to the multiplex PCR reads, yields one record per CDR3 protein. The sample contains some 440,000 distinct CDR3 sequences, around 14% of which appear only once. The sample taken for sequencing was blood. The chain employs TRBV5-1 and TRBJ1-1; maybe TRBD1 (5 bases). This sequence was found in a young woman with Graves' hyperthyroidism. DNA for the CDR3: TGCGCCAGCAGCCTTCCGGGACCGCTCTCGAACACTGAAGCTTTCTTT. This sequence encodes CASSLPGPLSNTEAFF.